The entry that follows covers one T cell receptor beta chain sequence. What it binds is unknown. TCRdb reprocessed the reads with MiXCR, giving one entry per CDR3 protein. In the table there are roughly 990,000 distinct CDR3 sequences, around 32% of which are singletons. This CDR3 contains 13 residues. Trimming cost V 4 bases and J 5 bases; bases outside gene matches: 3. Germline CDR1 and CDR2: MNHNS and SASEGT. This sample was included in a study of T cell repertoires in cytomegalovirus infection. This receptor was obtained from a human donor in good health (CMV status not recorded). Some clones in this sample may be carry-over from other donors' samples. The rearrangement links TRBV6-1 to TRBJ2-7; 9 bases are shared with TRBD2. The sequencing used cultured CD8+ T cells from PBMCs, collected from culture after CMV antigen stimulation. The CDR3 here is CASSGAGGHEQYF. The DNA for the CDR3 is TGTGCCAGCAGTGGAGCGGGGGGACACGAGCAGTACTTC.